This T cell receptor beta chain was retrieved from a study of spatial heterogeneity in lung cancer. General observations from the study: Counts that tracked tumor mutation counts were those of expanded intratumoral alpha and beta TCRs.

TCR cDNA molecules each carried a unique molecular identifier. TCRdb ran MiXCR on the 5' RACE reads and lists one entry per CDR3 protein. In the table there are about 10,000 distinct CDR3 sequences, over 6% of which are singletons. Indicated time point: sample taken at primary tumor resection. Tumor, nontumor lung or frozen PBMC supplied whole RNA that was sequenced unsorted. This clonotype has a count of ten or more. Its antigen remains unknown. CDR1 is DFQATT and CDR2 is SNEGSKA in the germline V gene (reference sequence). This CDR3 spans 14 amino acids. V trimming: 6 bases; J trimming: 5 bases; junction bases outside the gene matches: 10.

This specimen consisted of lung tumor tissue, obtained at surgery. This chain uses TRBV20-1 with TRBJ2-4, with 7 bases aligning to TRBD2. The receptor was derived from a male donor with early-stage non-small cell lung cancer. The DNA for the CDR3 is TGCAGTGCAGATCGAGCGGGAAGGGAAAACATTCAGTACTTC. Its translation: CSADRAGRENIQYF.